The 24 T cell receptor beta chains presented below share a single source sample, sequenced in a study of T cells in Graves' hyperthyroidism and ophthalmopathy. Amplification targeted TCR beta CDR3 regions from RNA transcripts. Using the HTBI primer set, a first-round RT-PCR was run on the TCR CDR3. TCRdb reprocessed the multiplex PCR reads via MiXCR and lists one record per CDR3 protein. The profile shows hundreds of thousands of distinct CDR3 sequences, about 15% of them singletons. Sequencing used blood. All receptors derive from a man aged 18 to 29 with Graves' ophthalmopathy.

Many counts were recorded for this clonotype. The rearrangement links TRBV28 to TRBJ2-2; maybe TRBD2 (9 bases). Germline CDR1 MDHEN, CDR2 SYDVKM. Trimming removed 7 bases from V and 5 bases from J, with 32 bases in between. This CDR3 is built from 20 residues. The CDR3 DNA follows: TGTGCCAGCACCTACAGGGGGGTTTTGAGCGGGAGGCCGGAAACCGGGGAGCTGTTTTTT. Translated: CASTYRGVLSGRPETGELFF.

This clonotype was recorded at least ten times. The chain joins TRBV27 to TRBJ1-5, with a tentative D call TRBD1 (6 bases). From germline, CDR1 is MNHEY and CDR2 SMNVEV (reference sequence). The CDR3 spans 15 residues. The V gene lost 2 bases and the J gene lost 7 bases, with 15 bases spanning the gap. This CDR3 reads CASSLGWGQTQPQHF. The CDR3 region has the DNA TGTGCCAGCAGTTTAGGATGGGGGCAGACCCAGCCCCAGCATTTT.

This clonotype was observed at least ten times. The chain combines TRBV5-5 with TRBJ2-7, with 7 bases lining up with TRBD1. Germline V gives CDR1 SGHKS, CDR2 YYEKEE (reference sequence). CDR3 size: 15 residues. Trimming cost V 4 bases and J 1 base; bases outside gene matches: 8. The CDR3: CASSAPGQLSYEQYF. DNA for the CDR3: TGTGCCAGCAGCGCCCCGGGACAGTTATCCTACGAGCAGTACTTC.

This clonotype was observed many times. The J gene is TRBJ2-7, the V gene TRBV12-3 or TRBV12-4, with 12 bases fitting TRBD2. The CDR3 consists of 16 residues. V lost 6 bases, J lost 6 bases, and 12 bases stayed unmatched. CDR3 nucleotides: TGTGCCAGCAGCCTTGACGGGGCTAGCGGGAGGGTCGAGCAGTACTTC. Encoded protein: CASSLDGASGRVEQYF.

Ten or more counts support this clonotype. The CDR3 here is CSARGTSGFYNEQFF. The CDR3 DNA reads as TGCAGTGCTAGAGGGACTAGCGGATTCTACAATGAGCAGTTCTTC. J is TRBJ2-1 and V is TRBV20-1; 10 positions match TRBD2. CDR3 length: 15 amino acids. Trimming cost V 1 base and J 3 bases; bases outside gene matches: 3. The germline CDR1 and CDR2 sequences are DFQATT and SNEGSKA (reference sequence).

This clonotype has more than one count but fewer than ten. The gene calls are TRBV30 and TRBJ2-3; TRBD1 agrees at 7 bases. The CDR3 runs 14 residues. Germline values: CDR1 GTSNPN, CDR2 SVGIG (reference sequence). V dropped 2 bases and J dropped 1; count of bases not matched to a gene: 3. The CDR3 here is CAWSRTGGTDTQYF. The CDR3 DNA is TGTGCCTGGAGTAGGACAGGAGGCACAGATACGCAGTATTTT.

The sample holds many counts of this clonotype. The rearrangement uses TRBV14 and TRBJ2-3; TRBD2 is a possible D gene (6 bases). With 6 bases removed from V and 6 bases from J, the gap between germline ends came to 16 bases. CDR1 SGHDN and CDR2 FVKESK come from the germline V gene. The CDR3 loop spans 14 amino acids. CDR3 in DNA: TGTGCCAGCAGTCTTAAGACTAGTTGGGATACGCAGTATTTT. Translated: CASSLKTSWDTQYF.

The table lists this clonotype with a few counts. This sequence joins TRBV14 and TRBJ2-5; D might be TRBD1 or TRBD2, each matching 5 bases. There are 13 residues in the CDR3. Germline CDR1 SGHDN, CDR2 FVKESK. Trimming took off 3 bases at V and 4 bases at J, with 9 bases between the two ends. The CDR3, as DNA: TGTGCCAGCAGCCAGAGGGGAATAGAGACCCAGTACTTC. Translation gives CASSQRGIETQYF.

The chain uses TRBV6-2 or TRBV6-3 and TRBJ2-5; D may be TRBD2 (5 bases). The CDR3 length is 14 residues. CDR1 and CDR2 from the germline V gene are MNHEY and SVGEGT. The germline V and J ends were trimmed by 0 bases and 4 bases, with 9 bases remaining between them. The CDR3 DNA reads TGTGCCAGCAGTTACTCGGCGGGCGGAGAGACCCAGTACTTC. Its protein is CASSYSAGGETQYF.

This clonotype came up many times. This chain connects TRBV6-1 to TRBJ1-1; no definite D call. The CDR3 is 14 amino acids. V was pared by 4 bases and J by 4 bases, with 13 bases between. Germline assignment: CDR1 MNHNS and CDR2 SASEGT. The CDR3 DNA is TGTGCCAGCAGTGCTAGTCCCGGCGCCACTGAAGCTTTCTTT. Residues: CASSASPGATEAFF.

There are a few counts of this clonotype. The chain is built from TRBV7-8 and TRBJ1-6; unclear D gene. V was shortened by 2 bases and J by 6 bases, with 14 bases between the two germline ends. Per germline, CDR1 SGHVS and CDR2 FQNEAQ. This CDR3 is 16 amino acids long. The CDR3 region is CASSLLGNRGNSPLHF. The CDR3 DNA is TGTGCCAGCAGCTTACTGGGCAACCGGGGTAATTCACCCCTCCACTTT.

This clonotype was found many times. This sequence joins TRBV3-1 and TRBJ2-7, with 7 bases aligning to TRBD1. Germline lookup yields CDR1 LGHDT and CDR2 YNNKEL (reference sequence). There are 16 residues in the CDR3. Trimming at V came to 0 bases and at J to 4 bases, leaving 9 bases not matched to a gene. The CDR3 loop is CASSQETGQRYYEQYF. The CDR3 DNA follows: TGTGCCAGCAGCCAAGAAACGGGACAGAGATATTACGAGCAGTACTTC.

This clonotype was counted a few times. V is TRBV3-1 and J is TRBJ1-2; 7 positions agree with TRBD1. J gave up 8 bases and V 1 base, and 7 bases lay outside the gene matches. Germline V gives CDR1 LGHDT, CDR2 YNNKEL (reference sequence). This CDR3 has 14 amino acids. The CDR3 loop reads CASSQAPLGGGYTF. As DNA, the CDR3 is TGTGCCAGCAGCCAAGCCCCCCTAGGGGGCGGCTACACCTTC.

The CDR3 DNA reads TGCGCCAGCAGCATCCAGGGGTCTAATGAAAAACTGTTTTTT. As protein: CASSIQGSNEKLFF. This rearrangement joins TRBV5-1 to TRBJ1-4; possibly TRBD1 for D (6 bases). Germline assignment: CDR1 SGHRS and CDR2 YFSETQ. The CDR3 is made up of 14 amino acids. Between the trimmed V and J ends, which lost 4 bases and 3 bases, there was a span of 10 bases.

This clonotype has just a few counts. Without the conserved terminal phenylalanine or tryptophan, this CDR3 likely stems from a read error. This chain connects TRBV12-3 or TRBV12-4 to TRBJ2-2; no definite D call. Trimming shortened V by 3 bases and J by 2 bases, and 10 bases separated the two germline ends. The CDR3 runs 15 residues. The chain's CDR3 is CASSLIQANTGELFL. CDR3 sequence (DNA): TGTGCCAGCAGTTTGATCCAGGCCAACACCGGGGAGCTGTTTCTT.

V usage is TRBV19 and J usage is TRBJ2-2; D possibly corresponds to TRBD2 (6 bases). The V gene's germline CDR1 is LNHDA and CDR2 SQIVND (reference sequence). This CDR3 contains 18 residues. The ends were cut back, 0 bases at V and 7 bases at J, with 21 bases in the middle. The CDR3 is CASSIDFWGDRRDGELFF. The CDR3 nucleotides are TGTGCCAGTAGTATAGACTTTTGGGGGGATAGAAGGGACGGGGAGCTGTTTTTT.

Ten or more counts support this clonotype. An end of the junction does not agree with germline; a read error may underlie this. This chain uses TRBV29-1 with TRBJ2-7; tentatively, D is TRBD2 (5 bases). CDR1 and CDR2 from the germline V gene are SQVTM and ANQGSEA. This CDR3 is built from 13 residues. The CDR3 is CSVEEGPSYEQYF. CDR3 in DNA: TGCAGCGTGGAAGAGGGCCCATCCTACGAGCAGTACTTC.

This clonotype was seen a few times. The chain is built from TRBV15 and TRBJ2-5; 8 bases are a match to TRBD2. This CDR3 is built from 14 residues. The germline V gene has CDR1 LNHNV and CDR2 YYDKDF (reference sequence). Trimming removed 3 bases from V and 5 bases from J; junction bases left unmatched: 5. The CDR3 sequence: CATSRFLAGETQYF. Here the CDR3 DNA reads TGTGCCACCAGCAGGTTCTTAGCGGGGGAGACCCAGTACTTC.

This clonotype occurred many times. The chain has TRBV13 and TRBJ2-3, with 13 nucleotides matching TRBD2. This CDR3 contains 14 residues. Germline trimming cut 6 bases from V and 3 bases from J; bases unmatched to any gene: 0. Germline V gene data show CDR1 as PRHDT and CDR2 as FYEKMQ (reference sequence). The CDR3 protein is CASRLAGGTDTQYF. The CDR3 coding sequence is TGTGCCAGCAGACTAGCGGGGGGGACAGATACGCAGTATTTT.

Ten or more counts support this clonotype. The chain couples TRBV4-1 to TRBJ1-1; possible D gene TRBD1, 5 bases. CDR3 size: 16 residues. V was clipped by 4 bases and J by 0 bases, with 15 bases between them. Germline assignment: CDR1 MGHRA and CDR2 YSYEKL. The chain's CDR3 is CASSRGEGQVNTEAFF. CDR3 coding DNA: TGCGCCAGCAGCCGAGGCGAAGGACAAGTGAACACTGAAGCTTTCTTT.

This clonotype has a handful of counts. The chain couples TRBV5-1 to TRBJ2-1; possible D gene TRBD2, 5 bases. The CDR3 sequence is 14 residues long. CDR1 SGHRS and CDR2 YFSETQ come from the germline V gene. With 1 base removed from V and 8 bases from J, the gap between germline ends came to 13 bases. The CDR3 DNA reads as TGCGCCAGCAGCTTGCTGGGTGACGGGGATGAGCAGTTCTTC. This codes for CASSLLGDGDEQFF.

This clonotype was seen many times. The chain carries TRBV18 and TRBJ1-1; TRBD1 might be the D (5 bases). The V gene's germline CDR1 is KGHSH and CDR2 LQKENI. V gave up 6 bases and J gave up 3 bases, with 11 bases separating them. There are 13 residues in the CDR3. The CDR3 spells CASSPGGDTEAFF. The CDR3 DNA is TGTGCCAGCTCCCCGGGGGGGGACACTGAAGCTTTCTTT. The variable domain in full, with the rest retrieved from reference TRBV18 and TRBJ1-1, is NAGVMQNPRHLVRRRGQEARLRCSPMKGHSHVYWYRQLPEEGLKFMVYLQKENIIDESGMPKERFSAEFPKEGPSILRIQQVVRGDSAAYFCASSPGGDTEAFFGQGTRLTVV.

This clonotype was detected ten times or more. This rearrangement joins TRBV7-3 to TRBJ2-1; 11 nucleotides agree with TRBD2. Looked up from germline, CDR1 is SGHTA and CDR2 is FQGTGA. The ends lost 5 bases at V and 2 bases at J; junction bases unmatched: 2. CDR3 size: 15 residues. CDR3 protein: CASSPTSGTYNEQFF. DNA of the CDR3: TGTGCCAGCAGCCCGACTAGCGGGACCTACAATGAGCAGTTCTTC. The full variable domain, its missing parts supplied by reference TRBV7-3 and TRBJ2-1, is GAGVSQTPSNKVTEKGKYVELRCDPISGHTALYWYRQSLGQGPEFLIYFQGTGAADDSGLPNDRFFAVRPEGSVSTLKIQRTERGDSAVYLCASSPTSGTYNEQFFGPGTRLTVL.

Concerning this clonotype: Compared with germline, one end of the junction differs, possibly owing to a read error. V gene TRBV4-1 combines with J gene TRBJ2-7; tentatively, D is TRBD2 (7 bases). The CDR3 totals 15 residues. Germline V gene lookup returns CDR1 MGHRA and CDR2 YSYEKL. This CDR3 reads CASSQGSGGGYEQYF. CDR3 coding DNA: TGTGCCAGCAGCCAAGGATCGGGGGGCGGCTACGAGCAGTACTTC.